The 30 T cell receptor beta chains listed next were all sequenced from one sample in a study of sequential checkpoint blockade in melanoma. Measured with immunoSEQ multiplex PCR; TCRdb has only the in-frame clones, and not every one. This table has under 9,500 clones, 57% appearing once. Sample treatment: randomized to nivolumab then ipilimumab (arm A) or the reverse (arm B). Here the sequenced sample was CD8+ T cells sorted from blood (inferred from file names), taken from a patient given nivolumab and ipilimumab in sequence. These receptors were obtained from a human donor with melanoma.

The chain uses TRBV7-2 and TRBJ1-2; TRBD1 aligns across 8 bases. Germline V CDR1 and CDR2: SGHTA, FQGNSA. This CDR3 spans 12 amino acids. This CDR3 reads CALQGDFYGYTF. CDR3 in DNA: TGTGCGCTACAGGGGGACTTTTATGGCTACACCTTC.

In this sample, this clone turned up a few times. The chain links TRBV4-3 to TRBJ2-5; a weak D match, TRBD2 (6 bases). The V gene lost 0 bases and the J gene lost 4 bases, with 12 bases spanning the gap. The V gene's germline CDR1 is LGHNA and CDR2 YSLEER. CDR3 length equals 15 residues. The CDR3 DNA reads as TGCGCCAGCAGCCAAGATCGACGGAGGGGAGAGACCCAGTACTTC. Translating it yields CASSQDRRRGETQYF.

The table lists this clone with a few counts. The chain employs TRBV28 and TRBJ2-7; D unclear. CDR1 and CDR2 (germline): MDHEN, SYDVKM. The CDR3 contains 19 residues. Between the trimmed V and J ends, which lost 8 bases and 2 bases, there was a span of 31 bases. In nucleotides, the CDR3 is TGTGCCAGCTCACTTTACCCTCGTAGGTTAGCCCTACGCCCCTACGAGCAGTACTTC. Its protein product is CASSLYPRRLALRPYEQYF.

This chain joins TRBV7-9 and TRBJ2-1; TRBD2 matches 11 bases. V shed 3 bases, J shed 5 bases, and the junction held 6 bases outside the gene matches. Germline CDR1 and CDR2: SEHNR and FQNEAQ (reference sequence). CDR3 length: 16 residues. CDR3 in amino acids: CASSFPPGLADNEQFF. For the CDR3, the DNA is TGTGCCAGCAGCTTTCCTCCGGGACTAGCGGACAATGAGCAGTTCTTC.

The chain combines TRBV28 with TRBJ2-7; 10 bases are shared with TRBD2. The CDR3 runs 15 residues. V lost 4 bases to trimming and J lost 5 bases; unmatched junction nucleotides: 8. Germline lookup yields CDR1 MDHEN and CDR2 SYDVKM. CDR3 residues: CASSYVGAGGDEQYF. The CDR3 DNA reads as TGTGCCAGCAGTTACGTCGGAGCGGGAGGGGACGAGCAGTACTTC. The entire variable domain, with the rest obtained from reference TRBV28 and TRBJ2-7, is as follows: DVKVTQSSRYLVKRTGEKVFLECVQDMDHENMFWYRQDPGLGLRLIYFSYDVKMKEKGDIPEGYSVSREKKERFSLILESASTNQTSMYLCASSYVGAGGDEQYFGPGTRLTVT.

This chain links TRBV7-9 with TRBJ2-7; D might be TRBD2 (7 bases). This CDR3 has 15 amino acids. The V gene lost 5 bases and the J gene lost 7 bases, with 21 bases spanning the gap. Germline loops: CDR1 SEHNR, CDR2 FQNEAQ (reference sequence). This CDR3 is CASSIVGGAGEEQYF. CDR3 DNA sequence: TGTGCCAGCAGCATTGTTGGGGGGGCGGGGGAAGAGCAGTACTTC. Together with reference TRBV7-9 and TRBJ2-7, the CDR3 gives the full variable domain: DTGVSQNPRHKITKRGQNVTFRCDPISEHNRLYWYRQTLGQGPEFLTYFQNEAQLEKSRLLSDRFSAERPKGSFSTLEIQRTEQGDSAMYLCASSIVGGAGEEQYFGPGTRLTVT.

The chain joins TRBV10-3 to TRBJ2-7; a possible D gene is TRBD2 (5 bases). The CDR3 has 16 residues. The V gene lost 0 bases and the J gene lost 0 bases, with 12 bases spanning the gap. Germline CDR1 and CDR2: ENHRY and SYGVKD. CDR3 sequence reads: CAISESEGGSSYEQYF. DNA of the CDR3: TGTGCCATCAGTGAGTCAGAGGGCGGTAGCTCCTACGAGCAGTACTTC.

V usage is TRBV28 and J usage is TRBJ2-3, with D uncertain. Looked up from germline, CDR1 is MDHEN and CDR2 is SYDVKM. V lost 3 bases and J lost 1, with 5 bases in between. CDR3 length equals 13 residues. The CDR3 protein is CASSFVGTDTQYF. CDR3 in DNA: TGTGCCAGCAGTTTTGTCGGCACAGATACGCAGTATTTT.

The chain has TRBV9 and TRBJ1-5; 7 positions match TRBD1. The CDR3 covers 14 residues. Germline V gene lookup returns CDR1 SGDLS and CDR2 YYNGEE. V was pared by 3 bases and J by 3 bases, with 3 bases of the junction left unmatched. The CDR3 nucleotides read TGTGCCAGCAGCGGAGGACAGGACAATCAGCCCCAGCATTTT. As protein: CASSGGQDNQPQHF.

The chain links TRBV28 to TRBJ1-3; 7 nucleotides match TRBD1. Germline V CDR1 and CDR2: MDHEN, SYDVKM. V gave up 3 bases and J gave up 4 bases; unmatched junction bases: 6. The CDR3 runs to 15 residues. CDR3 nucleotide sequence: TGTGCCAGCAGTTTGGAGGGGGCGCTCGGAAACACCATATATTTT. This gives the protein CASSLEGALGNTIYF.

This clone showed up just a few times. The chain couples TRBV9 to TRBJ2-1, with D possibly matching TRBD1 (6 bases). CDR1 and CDR2 from the germline V gene are SGDLS and YYNGEE. The V and J ends lost 2 bases and 4 bases respectively, with 10 bases between them. This CDR3 is built from 14 residues. CDR3 sequence: CASSVWTEYNEQFF. The CDR3 region has the DNA TGTGCCAGCAGCGTGTGGACAGAGTACAATGAGCAGTTCTTC.

The genes are TRBV10-3 and TRBJ1-6; D uncertain. The CDR3 runs 15 residues. Germline V gene sequence: CDR1 ENHRY, CDR2 SYGVKD. Between the trimmed V and J ends, which lost 3 bases and 1 base, there was a span of 7 bases. Here the CDR3 reads CAISDEGSYNSPLHF. CDR3 coding DNA: TGTGCCATCAGTGACGAGGGATCCTATAATTCACCCCTCCACTTT.

This chain links TRBV10-3 with TRBJ2-5; 9 bases are a match to TRBD1. V gave up 10 bases and J gave up 5 bases; unmatched junction bases: 8. Germline-derived CDR1 and CDR2 are ENHRY and SYGVKD. CDR3 size: 13 residues. The chain's CDR3 is CANSADRGETQYF. CDR3 nucleotides: TGTGCCAACTCAGCGGACAGGGGTGAGACCCAGTACTTC.

This chain connects TRBV27 to TRBJ2-7; D is unresolved. The V gene lost 3 bases and the J gene lost 7 bases, with 25 bases spanning the gap. This CDR3 spans 17 amino acids. Germline CDR1 reads MNHEY; CDR2 reads SMNVEV (reference sequence). CDR3: CASSFLTSGRPSKEQYF. The CDR3 region has the DNA TGTGCCAGCAGTTTCCTAACCTCTGGCAGGCCGTCAAAAGAGCAGTACTTC.

The J gene is TRBJ2-2, the V gene TRBV5-6; TRBD1 agrees at 9 bases. Germline-derived CDR1 and CDR2 are SGHDT and YYEEEE. Germline trimming cut 0 bases from V and 6 bases from J; bases unmatched to any gene: 6. The CDR3 length is 16 residues. The CDR3 spells CASSLAGQGFAGELFF. CDR3 sequence (DNA): TGTGCCAGCAGCTTGGCGGGACAGGGATTTGCCGGGGAGCTGTTTTTT.

This clone has only a few counts. The genes are TRBV9 and TRBJ2-3; 9 bases fit TRBD1. CDR1 SGDLS and CDR2 YYNGEE come from the germline V gene. The CDR3 runs 16 residues. V was pared by 4 bases and J by 0 bases, with 6 bases of the junction left unmatched. CDR3 bases: TGTGCCAGCAGCCCAGGGACAGGGCTGAGCACAGATACGCAGTATTTT. Amino acids: CASSPGTGLSTDTQYF.

By frequency in the sample, this clone is medium-sized (0.01 to 0.1%). The chain couples TRBV6-4 to TRBJ2-3; TRBD2 agrees at 10 bases. The CDR3 spans 16 residues. The V and J ends lost 3 bases and 6 bases, in that order; junction bases with no gene match: 9. CDR1 is MRHNA and CDR2 is SNTAGT in the germline V gene. Written as DNA, the CDR3 is TGTGCCAGCAGTGATGCAAGCGGGGGGGCCCCCGATACGCAGTATTTT. Its protein product is CASSDASGGAPDTQYF.

V and J are TRBV4-2 and TRBJ2-3, with 8 positions matching TRBD2. Per germline, CDR1 LGHNA and CDR2 YNFKEQ. The CDR3 totals 15 residues. The junction had 5 bases not matched to a gene; V was cut back by 4 bases and J by 2 bases. The CDR3 spells CASSLRAGVTDTQYF. The CDR3 DNA reads TGTGCCAGCAGCCTTCGAGCGGGAGTCACAGATACGCAGTATTTT.

The gene calls are TRBV4-3 and TRBJ2-1; 10 nucleotides match TRBD2. This CDR3 is built from 19 residues. The V gene end was trimmed by 3 bases and the J gene end by 0 bases; junction bases not matched to a gene: 11. Germline values: CDR1 LGHNA, CDR2 YSLEER. CDR3 DNA: TGCGCCAGCAGCCACCCCGGGACTAGCGAGAAGAGCTCCTACAATGAGCAGTTCTTC. Translating gives CASSHPGTSEKSSYNEQFF.

This clone was recorded only once. The J gene is TRBJ1-5, the V gene TRBV4-3; 7 nucleotides line up with TRBD1. CDR1 is LGHNA and CDR2 is YSLEER in the germline V gene. With V trimmed by 3 bases and J by 11 bases, 16 bases remained unmatched. This CDR3 is 16 amino acids long. The CDR3 DNA reads as TGCGCCAGCAGCCAGGCCCGGGACAGAACTTTTAGGGCCCAGCATTTT. Its protein is CASSQARDRTFRAQHF.

This clone was recorded only once. The rearrangement links TRBV6-6 to TRBJ2-7; TRBD2 is a possible D gene (5 bases). The ends were cut back, 2 bases at V and 4 bases at J, with 15 bases in the middle. In germline, CDR1 is MNHNY, CDR2 SVGAGI (reference sequence). This CDR3 has 15 residues. The CDR3, as DNA: TGTGCCAGCAGTTACCTCGGAGACTACAAGTACGAGCAGTACTTC. As protein: CASSYLGDYKYEQYF.

The genes are TRBV4-1 and TRBJ2-7; possible D gene TRBD2, 5 bases. This CDR3 region has 13 residues. From germline, CDR1 is MGHRA and CDR2 YSYEKL. With 4 bases removed from V and 3 bases from J, the gap between germline ends came to 10 bases. DNA of the CDR3: TGCGCCAGCAGCCCCGGACTGATCTACGAGCAGTACTTC. Residues: CASSPGLIYEQYF.

This clone has only a few counts. The chain joins TRBV10-3 to TRBJ2-1; tentatively, D is TRBD1 (5 bases). V lost 2 bases and J lost 4, with 6 bases in between. Looked up from germline, CDR1 is ENHRY and CDR2 is SYGVKD. The CDR3 spans 13 residues. The CDR3 region is CAISEDSYNEQFF. The CDR3 DNA reads TGTGCCATCAGTGAGGACAGTTACAATGAGCAGTTCTTC.

CDR3 in DNA: TGTGCCAGCAGTTACTCAACCAGCGGGAGTGTTCATGAGCAGTTCTTC. Translating it yields CASSYSTSGSVHEQFF. The chain combines TRBV6-5 with TRBJ2-1; 8 nucleotides line up with TRBD2. CDR1 and CDR2 from the germline V gene are MNHEY and SVGAGI. The CDR3 totals 16 residues. With 0 bases clipped from V and 8 bases from J, the junction kept 9 bases outside the gene matches.

This sequence joins TRBV5-6 and TRBJ2-4; 7 bases are shared with TRBD2. The V gene's germline CDR1 is SGHDT and CDR2 YYEEEE. V lost 4 bases and J lost 0; bases outside the gene matches: 4. The CDR3 is made up of 15 amino acids. The CDR3 protein is CASSRGVLAKNIQYF. DNA for the CDR3: TGTGCCAGCAGCCGGGGGGTCCTAGCCAAAAACATTCAGTACTTC.

This clone was picked up a small number of times. J is TRBJ2-7 and V is TRBV4-2, with D possibly being TRBD1 (5 bases). V shed 5 bases and J shed 0 bases, with 14 bases lying between them. The CDR3 contains 15 residues. Germline loops: CDR1 LGHNA, CDR2 YNFKEQ. This CDR3 is CASSLEGHSSYEQYF. As DNA, the CDR3 is TGTGCCAGCAGCTTGGAAGGACACAGCTCCTACGAGCAGTACTTC.

V usage is TRBV9 and J usage is TRBJ1-2; tentative D call: TRBD1 (5 bases). There are 16 residues in the CDR3. From germline, CDR1 is SGDLS and CDR2 YYNGEE. V was cut by 3 bases and J by 4 bases, with 19 bases left in between. The CDR3 is CASSDYLGGASYGYTF. CDR3 coding DNA: TGTGCCAGCAGCGACTATTTGGGGGGTGCGAGCTATGGCTACACCTTC.

This chain uses TRBV9 with TRBJ2-1; possibly TRBD2 for D (5 bases). Trimming took off 4 bases at V and 0 bases at J, with 11 bases between the two ends. This CDR3 region has 15 residues. CDR1 and CDR2 from the germline V gene are SGDLS and YYNGEE. The CDR3 DNA follows: TGTGCCAGCAGCAAGCGGTTGAGCTCCTACAATGAGCAGTTCTTC. Translated: CASSKRLSSYNEQFF.

About this clone itself: The same CDR3 can be traced to other DNA sequences in this sample. The chain carries TRBV6-5 and TRBJ2-1; 8 bases match TRBD1. The CDR3 contains 15 residues. Losses at the gene ends were 3 bases for V and 3 bases for J; bases not matched to a gene: 4. The V gene's germline CDR1 is MNHEY and CDR2 SVGAGI. For the CDR3, the DNA is TGTGCCAGCAGTTATGCAGGGGGCAGCTACAATGAGCAGTTCTTC. Its translation is CASSYAGGSYNEQFF.

This clone occurred a few times. The V call is TRBV7-7, the J call TRBJ1-4; the D gene is possibly TRBD1 (5 bases). This CDR3 spans 14 amino acids. In germline, CDR1 is SSHAT, CDR2 FNYEAQ (reference sequence). Trimming shortened V by 5 bases and J by 6 bases, and 13 bases separated the two germline ends. CDR3 protein: CASSPTSGDEKLFF. The CDR3 DNA reads as TGTGCCAGCAGCCCTACATCGGGGGATGAAAAACTGTTTTTT.